This TCR beta chain was observed in a study of blood T cell repertoires in COVID-19. Study-wide background: PBMCs, B-cell-depleted T cells, or T cells were the source of the cDNA or gDNA that made up the material.

As handled by the study authors: The assay estimated nucleated cells by amplifying reference gene primers. Repertoires were generated with immunoSEQ multiplex PCR, while TCRdb's copy carries only in-frame clones and drops some. That table gives V, J and clone size, and the DNA gave D and trimming. The sample lists fewer than 500,000 clones; roughly 88% were seen once. Each participant's cohort was designated according to participant-reported clinical history. Looked up from germline, CDR1 is PRHDT and CDR2 is FYEKMQ (reference sequence). Between the trimmed V and J ends, which lost 7 bases and 2 bases, there was a span of 11 bases. The CDR3 has 13 amino acids. The table lists this clone with a count of one.

This chain links TRBV13 with TRBJ1-2, with D possibly matching TRBD1 (6 bases). The TCR originated in a woman aged 25 to 39 with acute COVID-19. The sample was PBMCs or T cells enriched from blood (not recorded which). DNA for the CDR3: TGTGCCAGCAAGGGGCAGGGGAACTATGGCTACACCTTC. Residues: CASKGQGNYGYTF.